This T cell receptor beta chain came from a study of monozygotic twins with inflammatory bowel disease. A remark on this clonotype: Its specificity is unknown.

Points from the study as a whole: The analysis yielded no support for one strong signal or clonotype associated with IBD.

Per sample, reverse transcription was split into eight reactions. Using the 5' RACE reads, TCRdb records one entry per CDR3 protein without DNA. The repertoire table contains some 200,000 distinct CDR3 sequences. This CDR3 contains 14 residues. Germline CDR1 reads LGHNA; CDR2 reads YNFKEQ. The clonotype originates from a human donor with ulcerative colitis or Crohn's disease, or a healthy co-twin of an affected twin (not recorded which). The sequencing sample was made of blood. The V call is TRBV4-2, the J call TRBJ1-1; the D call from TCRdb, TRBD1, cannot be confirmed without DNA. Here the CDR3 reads CASSQGGGNTEAFF.